This TCR beta chain originates from a study of Ad26.COV2.S vaccination and SARS-CoV-2 variants. Sequenced by immunoSEQ multiplex PCR; TCRdb stores in-frame clones only, minus some. The sample shows approximately 340,000 clones, 92% of them seen only once. General study findings and limits: Substantial post-vaccination breadth of spike-specific CD8+ and CD4+ T cell responses was reported. Vaccine and placebo groups showed comparable non-spike TCR breadth. The TCR breadth and depth analyses may have produced an underestimate of total T cell responses.

Comment on this clone: Its matching antigen is unknown.

The CDR3 has 18 residues. Trimming stripped 1 base from V and 0 bases from J, with 18 bases between. Germline lookup yields CDR1 MGHRA and CDR2 YSYEKL. The clonotype originates from a human donor who had recovered from COVID-19. Sequenced material: peripheral blood, taken after recovery from COVID-19. The chain employs TRBV4-1 and TRBJ1-1; D remains ambiguous. CDR3: CASSQGPARRGMNTEAFF. CDR3 coding DNA: TGCGCCAGCAGCCAAGGCCCTGCTCGTCGGGGAATGAACACTGAAGCTTTCTTT.